This passage covers 5 T cell receptor beta chains from one sample sequenced in a study of response to subunit inactivated influenza vaccine. One entry per CDR3 protein, called by TCRdb with MiXCR from the RT-PCR reads. The sample lists hundreds of thousands of distinct CDR3 sequences; 11% to 15% were seen once. The sequenced sample was PBMCs from blood, obtained roughly 15 days before vaccination. The receptor set was obtained from a man aged 45-65 years who received an inactivated influenza vaccine.

The chain is built from TRBV7-3 and TRBJ2-2; 7 nucleotides align to TRBD2. Trimming took 1 base from V and 3 from J; bases not matched to a gene: 5. CDR1 SGHTA and CDR2 FQGTGA come from the germline V gene. CDR3 length: 16 amino acids. The CDR3 region is CASSLMAGVDTGELFF. The DNA for the CDR3 is TGTGCCAGCAGCTTAATGGCGGGAGTCGACACCGGGGAGCTGTTTTTT.

J is TRBJ1-2 and V is TRBV7-9; 9 nucleotides align to TRBD1. J lost 4 bases, V lost 5 bases, and 8 bases had no gene match. This CDR3 comprises 15 residues. Germline V gene lookup returns CDR1 SEHNR and CDR2 FQNEAQ (reference sequence). The CDR3 is CASSPQGQGFYGYTF. The DNA for the CDR3 is TGTGCCAGCAGCCCGCAGGGACAGGGCTTCTATGGCTACACCTTC.

The sample holds a few counts of this clonotype. This chain links TRBV4-1 with TRBJ1-3; D not certain. Germline V gene data show CDR1 as MGHRA and CDR2 as YSYEKL. The CDR3 is 15 residues long. Trimming removed 3 bases at V and 6 bases at J, with 15 bases between. The CDR3 protein is CASSHPWELENTIYF. In nucleotides, the CDR3 is TGCGCCAGCAGCCACCCATGGGAATTGGAAAACACCATATATTTT.

This clonotype occurred a few times. This chain links TRBV6-1 with TRBJ2-7, with D perhaps being TRBD1 or TRBD2 (5 bases each). Trimming removed 7 bases from V and 4 bases from J, with 17 bases in between. CDR1 and CDR2 (germline): MNHNS, SASEGT. This CDR3 spans 14 amino acids. The CDR3, as DNA: TGTGCCAGCAACCGGGACGGAGCAGGATACGAGCAGTACTTC. It translates to CASNRDGAGYEQYF.

In its sample, this clonotype was seen many times. V gene TRBV4-3 combines with J gene TRBJ1-2; D might be TRBD1 (6 bases). The CDR3 has 14 amino acids. Trimming stripped 0 bases from V and 4 bases from J, with 9 bases between. The germline CDR1 and CDR2 sequences are LGHNA and YSLEER. The CDR3 sequence: CASSQDQGTYGYTF. The CDR3 nucleotides are TGCGCCAGCAGCCAAGATCAGGGGACCTATGGCTACACCTTC.